Each of the 3 T cell receptor beta chains below was sequenced from the same sample in a study of T cell changes during pregnancy in multiple sclerosis. Generated by immunoSEQ multiplex PCR, the TCRdb table keeps only in-frame clones and is missing some. The table lists over 90,000 clones, about 91% of them singletons, with about 0.93% in the top ten. This specimen consisted of peripheral blood, obtained after pregnancy. These receptors were obtained from a female donor with multiple sclerosis, enrolled in a pregnancy study.

V is TRBV7-3 and J is TRBJ2-2; TRBD2 aligns across 8 bases. The CDR3 consists of 18 residues. CDR1 and CDR2 (germline): SGHTA, FQGTGA. V lost 6 bases to trimming and J lost 2 bases; unmatched junction nucleotides: 14. CDR3 nucleotide sequence: TGTGCCAGCAGACTCCGGGGGGGCGGGGGTAAAAACACCGGGGAGCTGTTTTTT. Translation: CASRLRGGGGKNTGELFF.

The chain is built from TRBV21-1 and TRBJ1-5; TRBD1, as called in the table, went unchecked against the DNA. TRBV21-1 corresponds to a pseudogene. The CDR3 contains 14 residues. CDR3 sequence (DNA): TGTGCCAGCAGCTCCCGACAGGGCAATCAGCCCCAGCATTTT. This gives the protein CASSSRQGNQPQHF.

The chain uses TRBV7-3 and TRBJ2-4, with 9 positions matching TRBD2. The V and J ends lost 1 base and 9 bases, in that order; junction bases with no gene match: 4. Germline CDR1 SGHTA, CDR2 FQGTGA. This CDR3 contains 14 residues. For the CDR3, the DNA is TGTGCCAGCAGCTTAAGCGGGGGGGAGACCATTCAGTACTTC. This codes for CASSLSGGETIQYF. Supplemented by reference TRBV7-3 and TRBJ2-4, the full variable domain reads GAGVSQTPSNKVTEKGKYVELRCDPISGHTALYWYRQSLGQGPEFLIYFQGTGAADDSGLPNDRFFAVRPEGSVSTLKIQRTERGDSAVYLCASSLSGGETIQYFGAGTRLSVL.